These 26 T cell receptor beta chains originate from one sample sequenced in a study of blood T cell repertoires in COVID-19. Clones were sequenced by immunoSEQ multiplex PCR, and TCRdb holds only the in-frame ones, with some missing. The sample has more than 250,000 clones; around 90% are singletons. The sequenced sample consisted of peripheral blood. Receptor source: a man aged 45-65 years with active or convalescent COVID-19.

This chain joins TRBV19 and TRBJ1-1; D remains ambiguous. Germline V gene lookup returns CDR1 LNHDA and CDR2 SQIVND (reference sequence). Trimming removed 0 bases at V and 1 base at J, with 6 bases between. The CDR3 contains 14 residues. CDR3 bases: TGTGCCAGTAGTATAGACACAACGAACACTGAAGCTTTCTTT. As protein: CASSIDTTNTEAFF.

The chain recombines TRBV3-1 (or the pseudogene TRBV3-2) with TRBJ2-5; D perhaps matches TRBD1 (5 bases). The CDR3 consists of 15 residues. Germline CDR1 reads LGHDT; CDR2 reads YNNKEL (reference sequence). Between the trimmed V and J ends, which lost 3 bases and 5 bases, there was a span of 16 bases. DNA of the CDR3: TGTGCCAGCAGCCATCAGGGCAGGGCTGCGGAGACCCAGTACTTC. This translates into CASSHQGRAAETQYF.

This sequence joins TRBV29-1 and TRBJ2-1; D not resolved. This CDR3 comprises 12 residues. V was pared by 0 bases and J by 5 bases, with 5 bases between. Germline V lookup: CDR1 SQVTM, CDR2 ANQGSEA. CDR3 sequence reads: CSVEDLNNEQFF. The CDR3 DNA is TGCAGCGTTGAAGATCTTAACAATGAGCAGTTCTTC.

Here the CDR3 reads CASTDRWSFF. The CDR3 region has the DNA TGTGCCAGCACGGACAGATGGTCTTTCTTT. V and J are TRBV28 and TRBJ1-1; a weak D match, TRBD1 (6 bases). The germline V gene encodes CDR1 MDHEN and CDR2 SYDVKM. V was cut by 7 bases and J by 12 bases, with 12 bases left in between. The CDR3 consists of 10 residues. The whole variable domain, filled in from reference TRBV28 and TRBJ1-1, reads DVKVTQSSRYLVKRTGEKVFLECVQDMDHENMFWYRQDPGLGLRLIYFSYDVKMKEKGDIPEGYSVSREKKERFSLILESASTNQTSMYLCASTDRWSFFGQGTRLTVV.

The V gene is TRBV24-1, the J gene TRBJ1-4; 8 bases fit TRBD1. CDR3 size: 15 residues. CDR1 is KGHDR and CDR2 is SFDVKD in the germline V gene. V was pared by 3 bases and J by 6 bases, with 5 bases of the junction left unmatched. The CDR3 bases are TGTGCCACCAGTGATCCTCAGGGGGCAGATGAAAAACTGTTTTTT. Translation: CATSDPQGADEKLFF.

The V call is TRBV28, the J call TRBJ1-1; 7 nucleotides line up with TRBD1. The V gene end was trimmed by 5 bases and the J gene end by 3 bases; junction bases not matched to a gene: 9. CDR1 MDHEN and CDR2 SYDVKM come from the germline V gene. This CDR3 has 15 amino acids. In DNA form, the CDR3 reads TGTGCCAGCAGTGCGCCCCTGAGGGGGCACACTGAAGCTTTCTTT. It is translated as CASSAPLRGHTEAFF.

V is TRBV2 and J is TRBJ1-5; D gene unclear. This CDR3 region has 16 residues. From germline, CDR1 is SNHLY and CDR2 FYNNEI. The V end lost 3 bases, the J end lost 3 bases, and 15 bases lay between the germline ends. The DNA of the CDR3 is TGTGCCAGCAGTGACTGGACCCGGGGTGACAATCAGCCCCAGCATTTT. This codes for CASSDWTRGDNQPQHF.

For the CDR3, the DNA is TGCGCCAGCAGCCGTCCCGGGACAGGGTACGAGGGCTACACCTTC. This translates into CASSRPGTGYEGYTF. The rearrangement joins TRBV5-1 to TRBJ1-2; 9 bases match TRBD1. Germline CDR1 and CDR2: SGHRS and YFSETQ. The CDR3 totals 15 residues. The J segment lost 8 bases and the V segment lost 4 bases, leaving 12 bases of the junction unmatched.

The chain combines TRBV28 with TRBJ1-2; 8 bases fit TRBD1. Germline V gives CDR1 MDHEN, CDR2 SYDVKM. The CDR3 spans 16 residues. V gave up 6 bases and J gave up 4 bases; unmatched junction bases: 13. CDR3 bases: TGTGCCAGCAGCAGTCAGGGGGCCATTGGGTTCTATGGCTACACCTTC. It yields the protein CASSSQGAIGFYGYTF.

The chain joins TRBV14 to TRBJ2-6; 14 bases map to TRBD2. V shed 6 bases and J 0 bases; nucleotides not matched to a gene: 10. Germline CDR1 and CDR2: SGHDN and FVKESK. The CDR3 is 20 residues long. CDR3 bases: TGTGCCAGCAGTCCCTCCTGGGGGACTAGCGGGAGCTCTGGGGCCAACGTCCTGACTTTC. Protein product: CASSPSWGTSGSSGANVLTF.

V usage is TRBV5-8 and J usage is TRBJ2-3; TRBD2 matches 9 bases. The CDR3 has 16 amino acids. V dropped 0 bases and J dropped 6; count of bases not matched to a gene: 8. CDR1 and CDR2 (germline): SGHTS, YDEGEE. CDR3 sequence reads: CASSLVLAGVYDTQYF. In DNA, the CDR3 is TGTGCCAGCAGCTTGGTTTTAGCGGGAGTTTATGATACGCAGTATTTT. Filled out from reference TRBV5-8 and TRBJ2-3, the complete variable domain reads EAGVTQSPTHLIKTRGQQATLRCSPISGHTSVYWYQQALGLGLQFLLWYDEGEERNRGNFPPRFSGRQFPNYSSELNVNALELEDSALYLCASSLVLAGVYDTQYFGPGTRLTVL.

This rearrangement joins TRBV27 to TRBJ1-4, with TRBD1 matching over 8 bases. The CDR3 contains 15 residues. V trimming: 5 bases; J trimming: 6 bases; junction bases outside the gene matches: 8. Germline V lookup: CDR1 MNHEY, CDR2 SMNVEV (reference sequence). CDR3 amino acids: CASSPLGQEYEKLFF. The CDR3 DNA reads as TGTGCCAGCAGTCCCCTGGGACAGGAGTATGAAAAACTGTTTTTT. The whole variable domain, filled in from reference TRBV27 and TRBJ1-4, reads EAQVTQNPRYLITVTGKKLTVTCSQNMNHEYMSWYRQDPGLGLRQIYYSMNVEVTDKGDVPEGYKVSRKEKRNFPLILESPSPNQTSLYFCASSPLGQEYEKLFFGSGTQLSVL.

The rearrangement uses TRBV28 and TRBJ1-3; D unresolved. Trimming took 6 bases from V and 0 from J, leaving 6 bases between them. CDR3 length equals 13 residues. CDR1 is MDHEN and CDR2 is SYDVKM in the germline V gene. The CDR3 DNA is TGTGCCAGCAGCGGTTACTCTGGAAACACCATATATTTT. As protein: CASSGYSGNTIYF. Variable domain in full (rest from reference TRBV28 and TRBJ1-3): DVKVTQSSRYLVKRTGEKVFLECVQDMDHENMFWYRQDPGLGLRLIYFSYDVKMKEKGDIPEGYSVSREKKERFSLILESASTNQTSMYLCASSGYSGNTIYFGEGSWLTVV.

For the CDR3, the DNA is TGTGCCAGCAGCTTAGGGGGACAGGGAGGGGATACGCAGTATTTT. Translated: CASSLGGQGGDTQYF. V is TRBV7-2 and J is TRBJ2-3; 9 bases align to TRBD1. Germline V CDR1 and CDR2: SGHTA, FQGNSA. The CDR3 spans 15 residues. The trim removed 1 base at V and 6 bases at J, leaving 5 bases unmatched. The full variable domain, its missing parts supplied by reference TRBV7-2 and TRBJ2-3, is GAGVSQSPSNKVTEKGKDVELRCDPISGHTALYWYRQSLGQGLEFLIYFQGNSAPDKSGLPSDRFSAERTGGSVSTLTIQRTQQEDSAVYLCASSLGGQGGDTQYFGPGTRLTVL.

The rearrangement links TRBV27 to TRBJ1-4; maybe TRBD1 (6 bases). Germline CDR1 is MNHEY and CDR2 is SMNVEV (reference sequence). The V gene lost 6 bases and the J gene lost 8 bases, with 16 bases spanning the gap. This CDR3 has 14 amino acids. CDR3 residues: CASRIGGFGEKLFF. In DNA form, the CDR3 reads TGTGCCAGCAGGATAGGGGGTTTTGGGGAAAAACTGTTTTTT.

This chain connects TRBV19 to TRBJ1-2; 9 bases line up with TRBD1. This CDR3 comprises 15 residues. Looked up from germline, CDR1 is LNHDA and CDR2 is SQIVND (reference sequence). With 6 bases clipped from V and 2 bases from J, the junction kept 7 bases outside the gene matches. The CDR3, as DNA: TGTGCCAGTAGCCCGGACAGGGGAGGCAACTATGGCTACACCTTC. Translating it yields CASSPDRGGNYGYTF.

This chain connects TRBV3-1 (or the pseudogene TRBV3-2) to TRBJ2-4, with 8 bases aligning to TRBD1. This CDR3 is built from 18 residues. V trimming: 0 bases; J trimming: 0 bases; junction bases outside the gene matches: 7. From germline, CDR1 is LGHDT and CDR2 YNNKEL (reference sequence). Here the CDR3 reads CASSQDGQGLLAKNIQYF. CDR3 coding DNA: TGTGCCAGCAGCCAAGACGGACAGGGCCTGCTAGCCAAAAACATTCAGTACTTC.

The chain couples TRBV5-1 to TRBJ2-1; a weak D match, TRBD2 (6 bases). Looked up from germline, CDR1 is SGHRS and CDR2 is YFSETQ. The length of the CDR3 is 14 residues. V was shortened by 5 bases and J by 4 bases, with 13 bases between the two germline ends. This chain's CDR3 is CASRTYAGYNEQFF. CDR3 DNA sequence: TGCGCCAGCAGGACATACGCGGGGTACAATGAGCAGTTCTTC.

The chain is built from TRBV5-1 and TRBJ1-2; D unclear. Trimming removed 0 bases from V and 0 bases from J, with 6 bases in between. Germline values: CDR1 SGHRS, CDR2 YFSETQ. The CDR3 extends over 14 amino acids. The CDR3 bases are TGCGCCAGCAGCTTGGGGGCAGCTAACTATGGCTACACCTTC. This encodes CASSLGAANYGYTF.

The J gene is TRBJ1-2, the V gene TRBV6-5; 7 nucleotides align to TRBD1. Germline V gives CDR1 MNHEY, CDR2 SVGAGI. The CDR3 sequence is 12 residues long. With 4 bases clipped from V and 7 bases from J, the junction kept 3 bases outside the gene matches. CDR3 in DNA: TGTGCCAGCAGTTTGACAGGGAGTGGCTACACCTTC. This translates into CASSLTGSGYTF.

The CDR3 DNA sequence: TGTGCCACCTCGACAGGGACCACAGATACGCAGTATTTT. It specifies CATSTGTTDTQYF. The V gene is TRBV2, the J gene TRBJ2-3, with 7 bases matching TRBD1. The CDR3 is 13 amino acids. Germline values: CDR1 SNHLY, CDR2 FYNNEI. Losses at the gene ends were 10 bases for V and 2 bases for J; bases not matched to a gene: 6.

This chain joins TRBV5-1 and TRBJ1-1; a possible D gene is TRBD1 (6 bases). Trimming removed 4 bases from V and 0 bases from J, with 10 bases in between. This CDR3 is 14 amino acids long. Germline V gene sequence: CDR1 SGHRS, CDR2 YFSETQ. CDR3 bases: TGCGCCAGCAGCCACGGGACACTGAACACTGAAGCTTTCTTT. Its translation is CASSHGTLNTEAFF.

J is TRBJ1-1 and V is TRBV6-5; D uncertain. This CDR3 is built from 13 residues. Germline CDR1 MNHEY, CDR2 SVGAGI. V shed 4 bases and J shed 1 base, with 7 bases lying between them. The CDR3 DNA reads TGTGCCAGCAGTTGGAGAGAGAACACTGAAGCTTTCTTT. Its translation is CASSWRENTEAFF.

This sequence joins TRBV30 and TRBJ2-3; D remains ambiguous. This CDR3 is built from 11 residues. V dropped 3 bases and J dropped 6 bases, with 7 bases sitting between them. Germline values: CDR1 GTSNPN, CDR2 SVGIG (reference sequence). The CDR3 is CAWSFADTQYF. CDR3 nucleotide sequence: TGTGCCTGGAGCTTCGCGGATACGCAGTATTTT.

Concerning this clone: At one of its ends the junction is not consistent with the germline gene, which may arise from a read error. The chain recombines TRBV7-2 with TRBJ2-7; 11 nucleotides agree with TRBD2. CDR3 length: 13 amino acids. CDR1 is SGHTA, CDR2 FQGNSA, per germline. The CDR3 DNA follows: TGTGCCAGCAGCATAGCGGGAGGGTACGAGCAGTACTTC. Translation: CASSIAGGYEQYF. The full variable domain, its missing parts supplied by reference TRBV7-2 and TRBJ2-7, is GAGVSQSPSNKVTEKGKDVELRCDPISGHTALYWYRQSLGQGLEFLIYFQGNSAPDKSGLPSDRFSAERTGGSVSTLTIQRTQQEDSAVYLCASSIAGGYEQYFGPGTRLTVT.

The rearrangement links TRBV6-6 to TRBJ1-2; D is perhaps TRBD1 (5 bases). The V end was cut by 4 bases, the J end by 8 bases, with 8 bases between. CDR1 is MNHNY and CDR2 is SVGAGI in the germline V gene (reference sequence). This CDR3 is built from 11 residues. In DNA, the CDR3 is TGTGCCAGCAGTTTGCGGGGGGGCTACACCTTC. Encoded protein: CASSLRGGYTF.